One and the same sample provided the 13 T cell receptor beta chains below, sequenced in a study of T-cell memory formation after mild COVID-19. Using its own MiXCR run on the 5' RACE reads, TCRdb lists one record per CDR3 protein. The sample comprises hundreds of thousands of distinct CDR3 sequences, around 27% of which are singletons, and 13% rests with the top ten. The sample consisted of PBMCs or a T cell subset sorted from them (not recorded which). The receptors derive from an adult woman who had mild COVID-19 (a few samples of this study predate the infection). Cell type and time point are not known.

This clonotype has just a few counts. This sequence joins TRBV5-5 and TRBJ2-7, with 8 bases lining up with TRBD1. The CDR3 runs 15 residues. V dropped 4 bases and J dropped 7; count of bases not matched to a gene: 13. Germline V gives CDR1 SGHKS, CDR2 YYEKEE (reference sequence). The CDR3 region is CASSRDDRGLREQYF. CDR3 in DNA: TGTGCCAGCAGCCGCGACGACAGGGGTCTTCGGGAGCAGTACTTC.

This clonotype was recorded a few times. The chain has TRBV5-4 and TRBJ2-3; 10 bases are shared with TRBD1. Trimming at V came to 0 bases and at J to 2 bases, leaving 6 bases not matched to a gene. In germline, CDR1 is SGHNT, CDR2 YYREEE (reference sequence). The CDR3 is made up of 17 amino acids. CDR3 region: CASSLGPGQGNTDTQYF. The DNA for the CDR3 is TGTGCCAGCAGCTTGGGGCCGGGACAGGGGAACACAGATACGCAGTATTTT.

A note on this clonotype: Compared with germline, one end of the junction differs, possibly owing to a read error. This rearrangement joins TRBV7-7 to TRBJ2-5; 8 positions match TRBD1. The CDR3 contains 17 residues. Germline-derived CDR1 and CDR2 are SSHAT and FNYEAQ (reference sequence). CDR3 bases: TGTGCTAGCAGCTTAGGAACAGGGGGGAAGGAAGGAGAGACCCAGTACTTC. It translates to CASSLGTGGKEGETQYF.

The chain's CDR3 is CASSYDLRLAGGPVASNNEQFF. The CDR3 DNA reads TGTGCCAGCAGCTACGACTTACGACTAGCGGGAGGGCCTGTCGCCTCAAACAATGAGCAGTTCTTC. The rearrangement uses TRBV11-3 and TRBJ2-1; 14 positions match TRBD2. The length of the CDR3 is 22 residues. Germline V gene data show CDR1 as SGHNT and CDR2 as YENEEA. J gave up 5 bases and V 4 bases, and 22 bases lay outside the gene matches.

This clonotype occurred a few times. The V and J genes are TRBV29-1 and TRBJ2-3, with D unclear. The V gene's germline CDR1 is SQVTM and CDR2 ANQGSEA. The CDR3 has 13 residues. The V end was cut by 5 bases, the J end by 2 bases, with 11 bases between. Here the CDR3 DNA reads TGCAGCGTTTGGAATCAGCTCACAGATACGCAGTATTTT. It yields the protein CSVWNQLTDTQYF.

This clonotype was counted at least ten times. This chain connects TRBV5-1 to TRBJ2-7, with D uncertain. V lost 0 bases to trimming and J lost 2 bases, with 3 bases between them. CDR3 length: 12 amino acids. CDR1 is SGHRS, CDR2 YFSETQ, per germline. CDR3 protein: CASSLGAYEQYF. DNA of the CDR3: TGCGCCAGCAGCTTGGGGGCCTACGAGCAGTACTTC.

The genes are TRBV12-3 or TRBV12-4 and TRBJ1-1; D gene uncertain. The CDR3 has 14 amino acids. Trimming took off 5 bases at V and 5 bases at J, with 15 bases between the two ends. CDR3 sequence: CASSAGLGRTEAFF. Written as DNA, the CDR3 is TGTGCCAGCAGTGCTGGACTGGGGAGGACTGAAGCTTTCTTT.

In its sample, this clonotype was seen many times. This chain connects TRBV19 to TRBJ2-5; a possible D gene is TRBD2 (6 bases). From germline, CDR1 is LNHDA and CDR2 SQIVND (reference sequence). The CDR3 covers 14 residues. V lost 6 bases to trimming and J lost 5 bases, with 16 bases between them. Here the CDR3 DNA reads TGTGCCAGTAGCCCCGGACAAGGGAGGGAGACCCAGTACTTC. Translated: CASSPGQGRETQYF.

There are a few counts of this clonotype. V gene TRBV24-1 combines with J gene TRBJ1-2; D not certain. The CDR3 runs 14 residues. Germline V gene lookup returns CDR1 KGHDR and CDR2 SFDVKD. V shed 0 bases and J shed 2 bases, with 6 bases lying between them. CDR3 region: CATSDLRENYGYTF. For the CDR3, the DNA is TGTGCCACCAGTGATTTGCGGGAAAACTATGGCTACACCTTC.

The V gene is TRBV11-2, the J gene TRBJ2-1; 7 bases fit TRBD2. The CDR3 consists of 16 residues. V was clipped by 5 bases and J by 2 bases; unmatched bases: 9. CDR1 and CDR2 from the germline V gene are SGHAT and FQNNGV. The CDR3 DNA reads TGTGCCAGCAGCGGCACCGGGACTAACACCTACAATGAGCAGTTCTTC. As protein: CASSGTGTNTYNEQFF.

This clonotype showed up just a few times. The chain combines TRBV5-6 with TRBJ2-7, with a weak D call TRBD1 (6 bases). The CDR3 runs 15 residues. Germline assignment: CDR1 SGHDT and CDR2 YYEEEE. V was shortened by 0 bases and J by 0 bases, with 10 bases between the two germline ends. This CDR3 reads CASSLGQAYSYEQYF. CDR3 bases: TGTGCCAGCAGCTTGGGACAGGCTTACTCCTACGAGCAGTACTTC.

This chain links TRBV2 with TRBJ2-5; a weak D match, TRBD1 (6 bases). Trimming shortened V by 6 bases and J by 2 bases, and 19 bases separated the two germline ends. CDR1 is SNHLY, CDR2 FYNNEI, per germline. The CDR3 length is 16 residues. CDR3 residues: CASRDPGHAEQETQYF. CDR3 sequence (DNA): TGTGCCAGCAGGGACCCGGGACACGCGGAACAAGAGACCCAGTACTTC.

The V and J genes are TRBV28 and TRBJ2-7, with TRBD2 matching 9 bases. Germline V gives CDR1 MDHEN, CDR2 SYDVKM. The CDR3 contains 15 residues. With V trimmed by 4 bases and J by 3 bases, 7 bases remained unmatched. The DNA for the CDR3 is TGTGCCAGCAGTTCACTTAGCGGGGGAGTCTACGAGCAGTACTTC. Its protein product is CASSSLSGGVYEQYF.